This entry lists 2 T cell receptor beta chains sequenced from one sample in a study of blood T cell repertoires in COVID-19. This table comes from immunoSEQ multiplex PCR, and its TCRdb copy is limited to in-frame clones, with some not included. Here the sample spans under 350,000 clones, under 90% being singletons. Input material: peripheral blood. Receptor source: a woman in her fifties or sixties who had recovered from COVID-19.

Written as DNA, the CDR3 is TGTGCCAGCAGTAACACGGGACTAGCGGGAGGGGGAGCTACGCAGTATTTT. Translated: CASSNTGLAGGGATQYF. The chain combines TRBV6-2 or TRBV6-3 with TRBJ2-3, with 16 bases matching TRBD2. The germline gives CDR1 MNHEY, CDR2 SVGEGT. J lost 8 bases, V lost 5 bases, and 10 bases had no gene match. The CDR3 covers 17 residues.

This chain uses TRBV19 with TRBJ2-6; 7 nucleotides align to TRBD1. The germline V gene has CDR1 LNHDA and CDR2 SQIVND (reference sequence). The V and J ends lost 7 bases and 3 bases, in that order; junction bases with no gene match: 6. The CDR3 length is 15 residues. DNA for the CDR3: TGTGCCAGTACCGAAGACAGGGTTGGGGCCAACGTCCTGACTTTC. Its translation is CASTEDRVGANVLTF.